These T cell receptor beta chains were read from a single sample in a study of cytomegalovirus exposure and HLA in healthy donors. Generated by immunoSEQ multiplex PCR, the TCRdb table keeps only in-frame clones and is missing some. This sample has 200,000 to 250,000 clones; over 80% occur once, and the top ten carry over 12%. The sample taken for sequencing was PBMCs. Source of these receptors: a woman in her twenties or thirties in good health and CMV-seropositive. CDR3s include the opening cysteine and the closing phenylalanine or tryptophan.

>TRBV19|TRBJ1-5
CASSGTGGNQPQHF
>TRBV2|TRBJ1-4
CASSRATTEKLFF
>TRBV30|TRBJ1-1
CAWNDLAGTEAFF
>TRBV11-2|TRBJ1-1
CASSRIIDGLKTEAFF
>TRBV27|TRBJ1-2
CASSLSSRTGANYGYTF
>TRBV6-5|TRBJ1-5
CASRRQGLGNQPQHF
>TRBV9|TRBJ2-1
CASSSQGQVFSYNEQFF
>TRBV6-1|TRBJ1-2
CASSSPMGYGYTF
>TRBV7-6|TRBJ2-5
CASSSEGGMETQYF
>TRBV7-3|TRBJ2-1
CASSLTGAGGYNEQFF
>TRBV5-1|TRBJ2-7
CASSLEAGPGHYEQYF
>TRBV5-4|TRBJ1-2
CASSPPGTGGYGYTF
>TRBV30|TRBJ1-1
CAWSVQRTVAFF
>TRBV7-9|TRBJ2-4
CASSSPYGQGGKNIQYF
>TRBV10-3|TRBJ2-5
CAISEAHQETQYF
>TRBV7-2|TRBJ1-2
CASSSGPGADYGYTF
>TRBV27|TRBJ2-3
CASRDSFADTQYF
>TRBV12-5|TRBJ1-5
CASAPAGGNNQPQHF
>TRBV28|TRBJ2-6
CASSPLGEGTGANVLTF
>TRBV7-6|TRBJ2-2
CASSLPGLAGGQNTGELFF
>TRBV2|TRBJ2-1
CASRRGGPLASYNEQFF
>TRBV6-1|TRBJ2-2
CASSEAPTGIAGELFF
>TRBV20-1|TRBJ1-1
CSANRDREAFF
>TRBV5-6|TRBJ2-2
CASSLEGQGADGELFF
>TRBV5-1|TRBJ2-1
CASSFQGGSYNEQFF
>TRBV4-2|TRBJ2-7
CASSQAHLTGEQYF
>TRBV13|TRBJ1-5
CASSLTPNQPQHF
>TRBV2|TRBJ1-1
CASSEGGVTEAFF
>TRBV30|TRBJ2-3
CAWSFSPGGQGEGDTQYF
>TRBV29-1|TRBJ1-1
CSVSGGGLKSFF
>TRBV11-2|TRBJ2-7
CASSAGRGAEYEQYF
>TRBV29-1|TRBJ1-2
CSVEDRYGYTF
>TRBV2|TRBJ1-1
CASSGGSAFF
>TRBV2|TRBJ2-7
CASSEGGASGYF
>TRBV19|TRBJ2-3
CASSMSGPADTQYF
>TRBV29-1|TRBJ1-1
CSGRIQNTEAFF
>TRBV2|TRBJ2-2
CASRTSGANTGELFF
>TRBV7-3|TRBJ2-7
CASSLTETSGAYEQYF
>TRBV29-1|TRBJ1-1
CSVQRTDKAFF
>TRBV25-1|TRBJ1-1
CASSEDRENTEAFF
>TRBV15|TRBJ1-3
CATSRVQGGTGNTIYF
>TRBV4-1|TRBJ2-7
CASSQALGAGGREQYF
>TRBV5-4|TRBJ2-1
CASSFRSGMGDEQFF
>TRBV7-7|TRBJ2-2
CASSPTLASATPGELFF
>TRBV25-1|TRBJ2-7
CASSDSLLPESYEQYF
>TRBV4-1|TRBJ1-2
CASSLLLQGSYTF
>TRBV4-3|TRBJ2-7
CASSPRAGLSQYF
>TRBV5-1|TRBJ2-7
CASSLDTSRWYEQYF
>TRBV29-1|TRBJ2-3
CSTIYPSGHTSTDTQYF
>TRBV30|TRBJ1-4
CAWRNGQAEKLFF
>TRBV6-6|TRBJ1-5
CASSYFGARPQHF
>TRBV9|TRBJ2-1
CASSVASGRAREQFF
>TRBV30|TRBJ2-2
CAWMRTANTGELFF
>TRBV13|TRBJ2-1
CASSPAGHYSYNEQFF